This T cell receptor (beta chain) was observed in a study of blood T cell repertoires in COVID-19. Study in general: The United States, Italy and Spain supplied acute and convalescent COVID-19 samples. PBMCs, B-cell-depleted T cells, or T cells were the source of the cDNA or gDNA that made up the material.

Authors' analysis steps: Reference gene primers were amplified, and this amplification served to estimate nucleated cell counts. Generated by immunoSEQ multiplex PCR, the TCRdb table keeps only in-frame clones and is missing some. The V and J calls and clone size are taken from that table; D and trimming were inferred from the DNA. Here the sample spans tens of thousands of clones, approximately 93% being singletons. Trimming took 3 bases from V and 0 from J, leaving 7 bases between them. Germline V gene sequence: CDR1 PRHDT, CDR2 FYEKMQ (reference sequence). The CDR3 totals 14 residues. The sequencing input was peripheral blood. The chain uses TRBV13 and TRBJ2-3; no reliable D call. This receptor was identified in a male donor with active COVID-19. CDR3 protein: CASSFPESTDTQYF. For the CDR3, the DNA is TGTGCCAGCAGCTTTCCCGAGAGCACAGATACGCAGTATTTT.